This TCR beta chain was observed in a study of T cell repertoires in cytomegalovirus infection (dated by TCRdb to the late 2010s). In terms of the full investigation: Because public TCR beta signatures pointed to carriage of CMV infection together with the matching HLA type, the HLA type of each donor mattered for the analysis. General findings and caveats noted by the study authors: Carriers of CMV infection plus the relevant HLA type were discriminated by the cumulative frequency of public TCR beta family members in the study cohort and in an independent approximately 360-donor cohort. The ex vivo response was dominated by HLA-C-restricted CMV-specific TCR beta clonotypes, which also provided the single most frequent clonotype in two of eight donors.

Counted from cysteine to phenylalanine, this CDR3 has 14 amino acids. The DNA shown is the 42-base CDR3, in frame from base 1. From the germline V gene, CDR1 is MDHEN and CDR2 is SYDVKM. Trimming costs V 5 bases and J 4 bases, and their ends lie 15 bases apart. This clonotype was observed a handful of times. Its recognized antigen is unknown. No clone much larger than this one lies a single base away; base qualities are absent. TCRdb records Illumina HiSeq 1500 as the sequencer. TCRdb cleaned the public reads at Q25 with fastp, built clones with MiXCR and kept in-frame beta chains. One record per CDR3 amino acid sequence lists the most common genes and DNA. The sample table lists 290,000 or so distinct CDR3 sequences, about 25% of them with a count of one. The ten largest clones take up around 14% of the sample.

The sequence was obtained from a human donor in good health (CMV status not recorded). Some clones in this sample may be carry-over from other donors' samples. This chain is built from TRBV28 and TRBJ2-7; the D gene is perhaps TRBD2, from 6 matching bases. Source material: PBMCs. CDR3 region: CASSLTGTLYEQYF. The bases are TGTGCCAGCAGTCTAACCGGGACTCTTTACGAGCAGTACTTC.